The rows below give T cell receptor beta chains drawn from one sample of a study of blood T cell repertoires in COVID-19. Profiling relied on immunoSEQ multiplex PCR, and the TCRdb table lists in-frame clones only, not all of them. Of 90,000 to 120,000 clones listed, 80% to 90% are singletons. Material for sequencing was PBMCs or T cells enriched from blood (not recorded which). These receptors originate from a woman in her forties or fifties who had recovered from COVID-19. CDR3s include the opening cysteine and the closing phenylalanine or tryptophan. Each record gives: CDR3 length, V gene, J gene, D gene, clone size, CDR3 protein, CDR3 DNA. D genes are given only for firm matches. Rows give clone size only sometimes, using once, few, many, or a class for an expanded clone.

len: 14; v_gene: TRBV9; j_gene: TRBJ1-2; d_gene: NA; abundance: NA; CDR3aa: CASSVAGENYGYTF; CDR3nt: TGTGCCAGCAGCGTAGCGGGAGAGAACTATGGCTACACCTTC
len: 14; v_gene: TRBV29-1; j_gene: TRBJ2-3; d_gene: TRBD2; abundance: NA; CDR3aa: CSVEGGRGSDTQYF; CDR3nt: TGCAGCGTTGAAGGGGGGAGGGGCTCAGATACGCAGTATTTT
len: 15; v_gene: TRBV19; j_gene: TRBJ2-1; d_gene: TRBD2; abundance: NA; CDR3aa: CASSIVAGVFNEQFF; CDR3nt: TGTGCCAGTAGTATCGTCGCGGGAGTTTTCAATGAGCAGTTCTTC
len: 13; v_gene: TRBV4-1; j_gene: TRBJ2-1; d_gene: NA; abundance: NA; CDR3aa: CASSPQADNEQFF; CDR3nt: TGCGCCAGCAGCCCGCAGGCAGACAATGAGCAGTTCTTC
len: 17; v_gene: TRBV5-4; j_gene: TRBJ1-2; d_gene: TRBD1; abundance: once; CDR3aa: CASSLVQGASGGYGYTF; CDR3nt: TGTGCCAGCAGCTTGGTACAGGGGGCGAGTGGGGGGTATGGCTACACCTTC
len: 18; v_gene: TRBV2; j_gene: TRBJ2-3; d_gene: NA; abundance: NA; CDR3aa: CASRALNRDFGHTDTQYF; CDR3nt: TGTGCCAGCAGGGCTCTGAACCGGGACTTCGGACACACAGATACGCAGTATTTT
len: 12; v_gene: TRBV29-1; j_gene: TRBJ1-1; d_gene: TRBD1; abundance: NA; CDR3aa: CSAGGTGGEAFF; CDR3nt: TGCAGCGCCGGAGGGACAGGAGGCGAAGCTTTCTTT
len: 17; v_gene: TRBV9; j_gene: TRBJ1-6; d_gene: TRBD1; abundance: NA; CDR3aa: CASSAGLPGQGDSPLHF; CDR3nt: TGTGCCAGCAGCGCGGGGCTACCGGGACAGGGGGATTCACCCCTCCACTTT
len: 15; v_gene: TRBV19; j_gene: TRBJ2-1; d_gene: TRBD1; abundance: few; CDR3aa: CASSIGGTGYNEQFF; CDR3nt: TGTGCCAGTAGTATAGGCGGGACAGGGTACAATGAGCAGTTCTTC
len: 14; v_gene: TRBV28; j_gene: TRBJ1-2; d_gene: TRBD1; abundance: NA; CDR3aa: CASSRRTGVEGYTF; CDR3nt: TGTGCCAGCAGTCGTCGGACAGGTGTAGAGGGCTACACCTTC
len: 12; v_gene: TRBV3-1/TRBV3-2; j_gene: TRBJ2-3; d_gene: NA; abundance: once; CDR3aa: CASSINTDTQYF; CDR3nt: TGTGCCAGCAGCATAAACACAGATACGCAGTATTTT
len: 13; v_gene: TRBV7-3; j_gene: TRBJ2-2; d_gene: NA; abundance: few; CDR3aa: CASSSTSAGELFF; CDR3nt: TGTGCCAGCAGCTCAACTAGTGCCGGGGAGCTGTTTTTT
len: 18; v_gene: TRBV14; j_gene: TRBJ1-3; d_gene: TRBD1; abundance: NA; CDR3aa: CASSHFAGQGSSGNTIYF; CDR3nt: TGTGCCAGCAGCCATTTCGCTGGACAGGGGAGCTCTGGAAACACCATATATTTT
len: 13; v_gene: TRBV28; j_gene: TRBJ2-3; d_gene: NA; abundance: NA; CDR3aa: CASSRTIPDTQYF; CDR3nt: TGTGCCAGCAGTAGGACAATCCCAGATACGCAGTATTTT
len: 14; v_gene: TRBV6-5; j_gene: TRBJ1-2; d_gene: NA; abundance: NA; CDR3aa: CASSYSGVGYGYTF; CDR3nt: TGTGCCAGCAGTTACTCCGGAGTTGGCTATGGCTACACCTTC
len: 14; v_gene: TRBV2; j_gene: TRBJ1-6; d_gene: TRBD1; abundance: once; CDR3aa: CASRDRSNNSPLHF; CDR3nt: TGTGCCAGCAGGGACAGGAGCAATAATTCACCCCTCCACTTT
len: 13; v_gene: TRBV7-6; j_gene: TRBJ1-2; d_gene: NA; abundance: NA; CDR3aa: CASSSDSVNGYTF; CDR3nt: TGTGCCAGCAGCTCCGACTCGGTAAATGGCTACACCTTC
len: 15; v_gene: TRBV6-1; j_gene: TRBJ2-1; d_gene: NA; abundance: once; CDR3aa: CASSEPLRGNNEQFF; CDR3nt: TGTGCCAGCAGTGAACCCCTTCGGGGAAACAATGAGCAGTTCTTC
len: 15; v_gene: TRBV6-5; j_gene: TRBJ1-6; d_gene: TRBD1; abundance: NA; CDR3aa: CASSSTGGAGSPLHF; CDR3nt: TGTGCCAGCAGTTCGACAGGGGGCGCCGGTTCACCCCTCCACTTT
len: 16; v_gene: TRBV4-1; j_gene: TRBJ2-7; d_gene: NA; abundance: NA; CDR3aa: CASSQGQADPSYEQYF; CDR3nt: TGCGCCAGCAGCCAAGGACAGGCCGACCCTTCCTACGAGCAGTACTTC
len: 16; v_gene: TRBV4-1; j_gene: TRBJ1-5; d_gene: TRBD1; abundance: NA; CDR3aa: CASSRTGTGGEGTQHF; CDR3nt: TGCGCCAGCAGCCGAACCGGGACAGGGGGCGAGGGGACCCAGCATTTT
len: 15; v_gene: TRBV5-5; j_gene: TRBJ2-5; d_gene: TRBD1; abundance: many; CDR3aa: CASSLQGAGGQTQYF; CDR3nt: TGTGCCAGCAGCTTACAGGGGGCCGGGGGACAGACCCAGTACTTC
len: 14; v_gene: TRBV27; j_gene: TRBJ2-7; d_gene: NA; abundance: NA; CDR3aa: CASSLSTGNYEQYF; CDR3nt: TGTGCCAGCAGTTTATCTACAGGAAACTACGAGCAGTACTTC
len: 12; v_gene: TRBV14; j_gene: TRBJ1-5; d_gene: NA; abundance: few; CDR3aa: CASSQVGEPQHF; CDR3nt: TGTGCCAGCAGCCAAGTCGGGGAGCCCCAGCATTTT
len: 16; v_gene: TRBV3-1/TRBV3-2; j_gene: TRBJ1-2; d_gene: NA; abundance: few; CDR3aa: CASSQGGGGLLYGYTF; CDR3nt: TGTGCCAGCAGCCAAGGGGGCGGGGGCCTCCTCTATGGCTACACCTTC
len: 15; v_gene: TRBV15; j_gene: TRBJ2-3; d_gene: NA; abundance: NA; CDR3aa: CATSRVVSGTDTQYF; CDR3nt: TGTGCCACCAGCAGAGTGGTTAGCGGTACAGATACGCAGTATTTT
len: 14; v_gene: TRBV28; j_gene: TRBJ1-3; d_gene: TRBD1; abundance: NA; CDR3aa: CASRGQGTGNTIYF; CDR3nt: TGTGCCAGCAGAGGACAGGGGACTGGAAACACCATATATTTT
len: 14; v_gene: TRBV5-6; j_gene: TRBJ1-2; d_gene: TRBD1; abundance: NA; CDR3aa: CASSVRDSPRGYTF; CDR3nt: TGTGCCAGCAGCGTACGGGACAGCCCTCGAGGCTACACCTTC
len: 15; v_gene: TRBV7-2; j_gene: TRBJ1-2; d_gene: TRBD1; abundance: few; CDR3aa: CASSTDRGQRYGYTF; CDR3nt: TGTGCCAGCAGCACCGACAGGGGGCAACGGTATGGCTACACCTTC
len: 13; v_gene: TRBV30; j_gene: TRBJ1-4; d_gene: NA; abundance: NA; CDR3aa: CACRVAENEKLFF; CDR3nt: TGTGCCTGTCGGGTTGCGGAAAATGAAAAACTGTTTTTT
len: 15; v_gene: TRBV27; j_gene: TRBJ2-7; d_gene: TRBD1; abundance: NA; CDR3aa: CASRPERDRAYEQYF; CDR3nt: TGTGCCAGCAGGCCGGAGAGGGACAGAGCCTACGAGCAGTACTTC
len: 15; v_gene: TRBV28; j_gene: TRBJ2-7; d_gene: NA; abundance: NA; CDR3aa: CASSSEPSNSYEQYF; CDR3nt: TGTGCCAGCAGTTCTGAACCTAGTAACTCCTACGAGCAGTACTTC
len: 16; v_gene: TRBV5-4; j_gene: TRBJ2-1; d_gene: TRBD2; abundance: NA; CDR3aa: CASSLSLAGSYNEQFF; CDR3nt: TGTGCCAGCAGCTTGAGTCTAGCGGGGAGCTACAATGAGCAGTTCTTC
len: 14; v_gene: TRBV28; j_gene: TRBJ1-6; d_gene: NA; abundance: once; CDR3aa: CASSLGGGNSPLHF; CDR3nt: TGTGCCAGCAGTTTAGGGGGGGGGAATTCACCCCTCCACTTT
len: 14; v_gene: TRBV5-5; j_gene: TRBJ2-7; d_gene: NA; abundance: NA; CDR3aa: CASSLARDIYEQYF; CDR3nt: TGTGCCAGCAGCTTAGCCCGGGACATATACGAGCAGTACTTC
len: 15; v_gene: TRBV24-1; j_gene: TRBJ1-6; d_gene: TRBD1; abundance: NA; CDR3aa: CATSVYRGRDSPLHF; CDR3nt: TGTGCCACCAGTGTTTACAGGGGGCGCGATTCACCCCTCCACTTT
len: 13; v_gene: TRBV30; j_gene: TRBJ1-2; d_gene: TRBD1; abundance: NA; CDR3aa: CAWSVSRGYGYTF; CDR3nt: TGTGCCTGGAGTGTAAGCAGGGGGTATGGCTACACCTTC
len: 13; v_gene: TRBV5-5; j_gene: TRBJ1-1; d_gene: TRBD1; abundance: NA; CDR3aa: CASTLDREGEAFF; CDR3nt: TGTGCCAGCACCCTCGACAGGGAAGGTGAAGCTTTCTTT
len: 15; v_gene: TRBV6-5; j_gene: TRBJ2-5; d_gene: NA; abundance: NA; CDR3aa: CASSPHGGRRETQYF; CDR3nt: TGTGCCAGCAGCCCCCATGGTGGTAGGCGGGAGACCCAGTACTTC
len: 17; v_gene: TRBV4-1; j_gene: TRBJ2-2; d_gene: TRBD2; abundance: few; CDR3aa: CASSPGLAGGNTGELFF; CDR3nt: TGCGCCAGCAGTCCTGGACTAGCGGGAGGGAACACCGGGGAGCTGTTTTTT
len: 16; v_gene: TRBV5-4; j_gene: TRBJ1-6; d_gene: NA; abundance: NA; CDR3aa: CASSTALAGKNSPLHF; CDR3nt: TGTGCCAGCAGCACAGCATTGGCAGGGAAAAATTCACCCCTCCACTTT
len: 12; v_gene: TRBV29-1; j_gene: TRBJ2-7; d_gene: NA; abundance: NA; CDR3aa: CSVAGNSYEQYF; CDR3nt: TGCAGCGTTGCAGGCAATTCCTACGAGCAGTACTTC
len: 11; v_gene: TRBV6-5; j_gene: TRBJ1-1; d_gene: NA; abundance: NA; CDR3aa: CAGGDWGEAFF; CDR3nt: TGTGCCGGAGGGGATTGGGGTGAAGCTTTCTTT
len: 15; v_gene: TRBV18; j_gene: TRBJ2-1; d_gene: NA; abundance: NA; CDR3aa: CASSANRAPYNEQFF; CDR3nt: TGTGCCAGCTCAGCCAACAGGGCTCCCTACAATGAGCAGTTCTTC
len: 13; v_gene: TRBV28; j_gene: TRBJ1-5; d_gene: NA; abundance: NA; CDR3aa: CASSWGVDQPQHF; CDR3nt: TGTGCCAGCAGTTGGGGGGTCGATCAGCCCCAGCATTTT
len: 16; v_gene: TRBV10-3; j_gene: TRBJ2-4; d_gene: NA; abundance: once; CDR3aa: CAISDRPGGAKNIQYF; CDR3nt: TGTGCCATCAGTGACAGGCCCGGAGGAGCCAAAAACATTCAGTACTTC
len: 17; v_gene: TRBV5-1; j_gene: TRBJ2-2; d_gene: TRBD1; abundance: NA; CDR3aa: CASSPTADRVDTGELFF; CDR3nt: TGCGCCAGCAGCCCAACTGCAGACAGGGTGGACACCGGGGAGCTGTTTTTT
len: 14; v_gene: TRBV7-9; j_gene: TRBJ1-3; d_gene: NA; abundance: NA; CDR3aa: CASSLDRVSNTIYF; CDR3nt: TGTGCCAGCAGCTTAGACAGGGTGAGCAACACCATATATTTT
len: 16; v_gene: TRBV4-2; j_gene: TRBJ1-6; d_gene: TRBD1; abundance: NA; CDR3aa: CASSPVDRDYNSPLHF; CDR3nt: TGTGCCAGCAGCCCGGTGGACAGGGACTATAATTCACCCCTCCACTTT
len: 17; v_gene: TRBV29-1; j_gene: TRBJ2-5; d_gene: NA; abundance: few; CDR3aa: CSVEGPLGKQGKETQYF; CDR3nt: TGCAGCGTTGAAGGGCCCCTTGGGAAACAGGGAAAAGAGACCCAGTACTTC
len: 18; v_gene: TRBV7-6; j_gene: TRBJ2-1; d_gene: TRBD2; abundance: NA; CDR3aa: CASSGGTSGSRRVDEQFF; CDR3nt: TGTGCCAGCAGCGGCGGGACTAGCGGGAGCCGAAGGGTAGATGAGCAGTTCTTC
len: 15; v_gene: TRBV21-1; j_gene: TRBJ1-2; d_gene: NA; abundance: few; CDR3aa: CASTQGYTGNYGYTF; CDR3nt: TGTGCCAGCACCCAGGGGTACACCGGTAACTATGGCTACACCTTC
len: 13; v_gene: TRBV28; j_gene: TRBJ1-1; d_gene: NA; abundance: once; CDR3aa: CASSLKPNTEAFF; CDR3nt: TGTGCCAGCAGTTTAAAGCCGAACACTGAAGCTTTCTTT
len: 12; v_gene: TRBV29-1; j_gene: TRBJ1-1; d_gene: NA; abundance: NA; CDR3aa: CSVEWADYQAFF; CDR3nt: TGCAGCGTTGAATGGGCAGACTACCAAGCTTTCTTT
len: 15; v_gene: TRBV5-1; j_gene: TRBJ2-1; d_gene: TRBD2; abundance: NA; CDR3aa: CASSFSGGTNNEQFF; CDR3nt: TGCGCCAGCAGCTTTAGCGGGGGGACGAACAATGAGCAGTTCTTC
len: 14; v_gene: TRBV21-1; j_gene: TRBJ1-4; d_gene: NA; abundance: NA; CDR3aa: CASSRGGSNEKLFF; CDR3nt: TGTGCCAGCAGCCGGGGAGGATCTAATGAAAAACTGTTTTTT
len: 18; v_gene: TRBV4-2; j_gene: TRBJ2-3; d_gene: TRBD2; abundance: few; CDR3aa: CASSPRIVLAGEADTQYF; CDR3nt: TGTGCCAGCAGCCCGCGAATTGTACTAGCGGGAGAGGCAGATACGCAGTATTTT
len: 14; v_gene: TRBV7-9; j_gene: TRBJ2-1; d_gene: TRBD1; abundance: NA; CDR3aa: CASVSGTGDEEQFF; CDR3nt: TGTGCCAGCGTCTCCGGGACAGGGGACGAGGAGCAGTTCTTC
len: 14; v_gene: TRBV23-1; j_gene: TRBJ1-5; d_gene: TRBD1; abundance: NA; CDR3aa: CASSPGTVNQPQHF; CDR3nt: TGCGCCAGCAGTCCTGGGACAGTTAATCAGCCCCAGCATTTT